This TCR beta chain was obtained from a study of blood T cells in healthy people across ages. Looking at the study overall: In model experiments, template switching was able to capture about one barcoded beta molecule for every two T cells that were present.

Healthy Caucasians from Russia aged about 6 to 90 served as donors. The germline CDR1 and CDR2 sequences are SGHTA and FQGNSA. V dropped 6 bases and J dropped 7; count of bases not matched to a gene: 10. The CDR3 covers 16 residues. Primers used in a second PCR of roughly 6 to 12 cycles were a sample-barcoded 5' primer and a J-beta primer mix. A single record per CDR3 protein comes from TCRdb applying MiXCR to the 5' RACE reads. The sample records fewer than 1,000,000 distinct CDR3 sequences, about half being singletons. Study-level results: It was the long-lived donors that had more naive CD4+ cells and higher diversity than aged donors.

Comments on this clonotype: Its matching antigen is unknown.

Specimen: blood. This receptor was identified in an elderly man in good health. The rearrangement uses TRBV7-2 and TRBJ1-6; 9 positions agree with TRBD1. CDR3: CASRPIGTGLNSPLHF. CDR3 sequence (DNA): TGTGCCAGCAGGCCGATCGGGACAGGGTTAAATTCACCCCTCCACTTT.